The TCR beta chain under discussion was sequenced for a study of blood T cells in healthy people across ages. The overall study: Template switching picked up about one barcoded beta molecule for each two T cells. Findings and limits, study-wide: A strong correlation between TCR beta diversity and naive T cell percentage was seen. Relative to aged donors, long-lived donors carried more naive CD4+ cells and displayed higher diversity.

The V segment lost 0 bases and the J segment 8 bases; nucleotides outside the gene matches: 5. The length of the CDR3 is 14 residues. Germline-derived CDR1 and CDR2 are GTSNPN and SVGIG (reference sequence). Note on this clonotype: Its antigen is currently unknown.

Combining a sample-barcoded 5' primer with a J-beta primer mix, a second PCR ran for 7 to 11 cycles. One entry per CDR3 protein results from TCRdb running MiXCR on the 5' RACE reads. This sample has 1.4 million to 1.5 million distinct CDR3 sequences, with 40% to 50% found just once. V and J are TRBV30 and TRBJ1-4; the match to TRBD1 covers 8 bases. Source material: blood. The TCR comes from a woman between 18 and 30 years old in good health. Here the CDR3 reads CAWSVTGGREKLFF. As DNA, the CDR3 is TGTGCCTGGAGTGTAACAGGGGGAAGGGAAAAACTGTTTTTT. Together with reference TRBV30 and TRBJ1-4, the CDR3 gives the full variable domain: SQTIHQWPATLVQPVGSPLSLECTVEGTSNPNLYWYRQAAGRGLQLLFYSVGIGQISSEVPQNLSASRPQDRQFILSSKKLLLSDSGFYLCAWSVTGGREKLFFGSGTQLSVL.